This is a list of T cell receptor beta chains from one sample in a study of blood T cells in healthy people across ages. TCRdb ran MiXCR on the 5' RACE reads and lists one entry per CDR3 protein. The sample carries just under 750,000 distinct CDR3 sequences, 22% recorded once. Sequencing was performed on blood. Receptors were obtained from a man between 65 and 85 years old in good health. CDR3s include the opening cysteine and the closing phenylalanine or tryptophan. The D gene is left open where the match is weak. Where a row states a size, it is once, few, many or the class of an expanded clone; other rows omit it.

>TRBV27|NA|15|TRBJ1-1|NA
CASSLTFGLNGEAFF
TGTGCCAGCAGTTTAACTTTCGGGCTGAACGGGGAAGCTTTCTTT
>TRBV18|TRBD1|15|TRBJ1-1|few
CASSPRTGPDTEAFF
TGTGCCAGCTCACCACGGACAGGCCCGGACACTGAAGCTTTCTTT
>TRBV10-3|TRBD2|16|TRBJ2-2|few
CAIGLAGGKNTGELFF
TGTGCCATCGGTCTAGCGGGGGGAAAGAACACCGGGGAGCTGTTTTTT
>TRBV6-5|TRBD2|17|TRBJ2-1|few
CASSYSAWREADNEQFF
TGTGCCAGCAGTTACTCGGCTTGGCGGGAGGCCGACAATGAGCAGTTCTTC
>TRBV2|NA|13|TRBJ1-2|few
CASIPGADYGYTF
TGTGCCAGCATCCCAGGGGCCGACTATGGCTACACCTTC
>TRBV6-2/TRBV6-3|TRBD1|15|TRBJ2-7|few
CASSYTTGFSYEQYF
TGTGCCAGCAGTTACACGACAGGGTTTTCCTACGAGCAGTACTTC
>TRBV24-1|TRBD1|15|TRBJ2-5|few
CATSDSMTGAETQYF
TGTGCCACCAGTGATTCCATGACAGGGGCAGAGACCCAGTACTTC
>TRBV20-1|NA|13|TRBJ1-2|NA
CSAREGGRVGYTF
TGCAGTGCTAGGGAAGGGGGGCGAGTTGGCTACACCTTC
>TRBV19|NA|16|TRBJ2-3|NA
CASSMIGSLGTDTQYF
TGTGCCAGTAGTATGATTGGCAGCCTAGGCACAGATACGCAGTATTTT
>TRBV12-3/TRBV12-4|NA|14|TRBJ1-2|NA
CASSRTEEGLGYTF
TGTGCCAGCAGTCGGACAGAAGAAGGACTTGGCTACACCTTC
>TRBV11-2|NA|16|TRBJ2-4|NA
CASSFSRALAKNIQYF
TGTGCCAGCAGCTTCTCCCGGGCACTAGCCAAAAACATTCAGTACTTC
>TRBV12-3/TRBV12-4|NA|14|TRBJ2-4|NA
CASSLTPAKSIQYF
TGTGCCAGCAGTTTGACGCCAGCCAAAAGCATTCAGTACTTC
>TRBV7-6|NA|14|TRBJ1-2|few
CASSLDMAGYGYTF
TGTGCCAGCAGCTTAGATATGGCAGGGTATGGCTACACCTTC
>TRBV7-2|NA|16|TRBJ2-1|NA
CASSLAGLGSYNEQFF
TGTGCCAGCAGCTTAGCGGGGCTAGGGTCCTACAATGAGCAGTTCTTC
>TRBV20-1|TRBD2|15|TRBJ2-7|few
CSATRDSGLENEQYF
TGCAGTGCTACCCGCGATTCGGGACTAGAAAACGAGCAGTACTTC
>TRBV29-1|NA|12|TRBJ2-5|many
CSVDQGSGTQYF
TGCAGCGTTGACCAGGGATCCGGGACCCAGTACTTC
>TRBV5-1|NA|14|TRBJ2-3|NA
CASSLRDSTDTQYF
TGCGCCAGCAGCTTGAGGGACTCCACAGATACGCAGTATTTT
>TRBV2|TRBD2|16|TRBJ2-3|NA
CASSEARTSGGGTQYF
TGTGCCAGCAGTGAAGCAAGGACTAGCGGGGGAGGTACGCAGTATTTT
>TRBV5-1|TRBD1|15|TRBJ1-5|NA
CASSLRGGSNQPQHF
TGCGCCAGCAGCCTCCGAGGGGGCAGCAATCAGCCCCAGCATTTT
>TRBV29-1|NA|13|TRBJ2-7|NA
CSVGTVKSYEQYF
TGCAGCGTAGGGACCGTCAAGTCCTACGAGCAGTACTTC
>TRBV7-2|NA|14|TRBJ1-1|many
CASRDGQLNTEAFF
TGTGCCAGCAGGGACGGACAGCTGAACACTGAAGCTTTCTTT
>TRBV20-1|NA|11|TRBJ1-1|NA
CSAVQWTEAFF
TGCAGTGCTGTACAGTGGACTGAAGCTTTCTTT
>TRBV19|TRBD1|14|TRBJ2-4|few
CASVDRGDQNIQYF
TGTGCCAGCGTCGACAGGGGTGACCAAAACATTCAGTACTTC
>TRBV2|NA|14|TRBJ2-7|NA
CASSPGIKGYEQYF
TGTGCCAGCAGTCCCGGGATAAAAGGCTACGAGCAGTACTTC
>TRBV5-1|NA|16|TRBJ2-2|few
CASSLDGSTNTGELFF
TGCGCCAGCAGCTTGGATGGGTCCACGAACACCGGGGAGCTGTTTTTT
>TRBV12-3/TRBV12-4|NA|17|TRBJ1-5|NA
CASSFFPSRVGNQPQHF
TGTGCCAGCAGTTTTTTCCCCAGCAGGGTAGGGAATCAGCCCCAGCATTTT
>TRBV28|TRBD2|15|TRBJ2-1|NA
CASSLSSGGRNEQFF
TGTGCCAGCAGTTTGTCTAGCGGGGGGCGCAATGAGCAGTTCTTC
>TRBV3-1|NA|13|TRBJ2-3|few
CASSRASTDTQYF
TGTGCCAGCAGCCGCGCTAGCACAGATACGCAGTATTTT
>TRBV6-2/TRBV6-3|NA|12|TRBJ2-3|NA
CASSNTRDTQYF
TGTGCCAGCAGCAACACAAGGGATACGCAGTATTTT
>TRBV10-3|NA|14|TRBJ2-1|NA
CATSWDQRYNEQFF
TGTGCCACGAGCTGGGACCAAAGATACAATGAGCAGTTCTTC
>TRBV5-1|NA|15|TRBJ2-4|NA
CASSLDVVAKNIQYF
TGCGCCAGCAGCTTGGATGTAGTAGCCAAAAACATTCAGTACTTC
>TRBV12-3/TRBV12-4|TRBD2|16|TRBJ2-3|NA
CASSFLAGTLADTQYF
TGTGCCAGCAGTTTCCTAGCGGGGACCCTCGCAGATACGCAGTATTTT
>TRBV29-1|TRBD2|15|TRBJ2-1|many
CSVGVSGIGVNEQFF
TGCAGCGTTGGGGTTAGCGGGATTGGTGTAAATGAGCAGTTCTTC
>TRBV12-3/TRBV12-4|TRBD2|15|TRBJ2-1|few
CVSSLAGGELNEQFF
TGTGTCAGCAGTCTAGCGGGAGGAGAACTCAATGAGCAGTTCTTC
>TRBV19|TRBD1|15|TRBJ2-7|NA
CASSATGTGEYEQYF
TGTGCCAGTAGTGCAACCGGGACAGGTGAATACGAGCAGTACTTC
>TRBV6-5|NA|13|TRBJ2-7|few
CASRESTGYEQYF
TGTGCCAGCAGGGAATCGACAGGCTACGAGCAGTACTTC
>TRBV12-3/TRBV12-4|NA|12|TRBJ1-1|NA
CASSSGWRKAFF
TGTGCCAGCAGTTCGGGGTGGAGAAAAGCTTTCTTT
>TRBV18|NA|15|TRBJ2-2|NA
CASSPRSGMTGELFF
TGTGCCAGCTCACCACGTTCAGGGATGACCGGGGAGCTGTTTTTT
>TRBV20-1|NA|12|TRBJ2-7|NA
CSGGAGSYEQYF
TGCAGTGGGGGCGCGGGTTCCTACGAGCAGTACTTC
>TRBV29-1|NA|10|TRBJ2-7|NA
CSVGGNEQYF
TGCAGCGTTGGAGGGAACGAGCAGTACTTC
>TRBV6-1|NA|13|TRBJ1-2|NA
CASSVREAYGYTF
TGTGCCAGCAGCGTCCGGGAGGCCTATGGCTACACCTTC
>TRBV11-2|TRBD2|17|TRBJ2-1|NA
CASSTVHLAGPYNEQFF
TGTGCCAGCAGTACCGTTCACCTAGCGGGACCCTACAATGAGCAGTTCTTC
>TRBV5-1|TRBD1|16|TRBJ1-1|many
CASSVGPGQGRPEAFF
TGCGCCAGCAGCGTAGGTCCGGGACAGGGACGTCCTGAAGCTTTCTTT
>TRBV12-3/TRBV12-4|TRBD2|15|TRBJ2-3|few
CASKLAGGATDTQYF
TGTGCCAGCAAACTAGCGGGGGGGGCCACAGATACGCAGTATTTT
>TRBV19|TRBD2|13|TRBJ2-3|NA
CASESGGGDTQYF
TGTGCCAGTGAAAGCGGGGGTGGGGATACGCAGTATTTT
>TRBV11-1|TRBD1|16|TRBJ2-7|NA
CASSWDRDRALNEQYF
TGTGCCAGCAGCTGGGACCGGGACAGGGCCCTTAACGAGCAGTACTTC
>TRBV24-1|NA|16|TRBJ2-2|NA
CATSDLQSSGSGELFF
TGTGCCACCAGTGATTTGCAGAGTTCAGGGTCCGGGGAGCTGTTTTTT
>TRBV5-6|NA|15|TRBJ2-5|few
CASSLSSDREETQYF
TGTGCCAGCAGCTTATCTTCGGACAGAGAAGAGACCCAGTACTTC
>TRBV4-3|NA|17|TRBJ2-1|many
CASSQDLSGVIYNEQFF
TGCGCCAGCAGCCAAGATCTCTCAGGCGTCATTTACAATGAGCAGTTCTTC
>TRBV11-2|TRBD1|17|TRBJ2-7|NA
CASSSRGTGAIPYEQYF
TGTGCCAGCAGCTCTAGGGGGACAGGGGCGATTCCCTACGAGCAGTACTTC
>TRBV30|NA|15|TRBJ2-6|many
CAWRQQATATYVLTF
TGTGCCTGGAGACAACAGGCTACAGCTACTTACGTCCTGACTTTC
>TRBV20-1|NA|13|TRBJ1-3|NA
CSARRASGNTIYF
TGCAGTGCTAGACGGGCCTCTGGAAACACCATATATTTT
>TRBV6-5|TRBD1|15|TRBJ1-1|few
CASSKDRGLNTEAFF
TGTGCCAGCAGTAAGGACAGGGGACTGAACACTGAAGCTTTCTTT
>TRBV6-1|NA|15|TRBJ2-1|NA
CASSPTGMTYNEQFF
TGTGCCAGCAGTCCTACAGGGATGACCTACAATGAGCAGTTCTTC
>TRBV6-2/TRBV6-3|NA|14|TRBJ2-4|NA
CASRTALAKNIQYF
TGTGCCAGCAGGACGGCACTAGCCAAAAACATTCAGTACTTC
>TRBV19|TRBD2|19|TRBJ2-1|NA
CASREGSLSKAGYYNEQFF
TGTGCCAGTAGGGAAGGATCTTTGTCGAAAGCGGGGTATTACAATGAGCAGTTCTTC
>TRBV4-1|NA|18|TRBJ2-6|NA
CASSQDWVSLSGANVLTF
TGCGCCAGCAGCCAAGATTGGGTAAGCCTCTCTGGGGCCAACGTCCTGACTTTC